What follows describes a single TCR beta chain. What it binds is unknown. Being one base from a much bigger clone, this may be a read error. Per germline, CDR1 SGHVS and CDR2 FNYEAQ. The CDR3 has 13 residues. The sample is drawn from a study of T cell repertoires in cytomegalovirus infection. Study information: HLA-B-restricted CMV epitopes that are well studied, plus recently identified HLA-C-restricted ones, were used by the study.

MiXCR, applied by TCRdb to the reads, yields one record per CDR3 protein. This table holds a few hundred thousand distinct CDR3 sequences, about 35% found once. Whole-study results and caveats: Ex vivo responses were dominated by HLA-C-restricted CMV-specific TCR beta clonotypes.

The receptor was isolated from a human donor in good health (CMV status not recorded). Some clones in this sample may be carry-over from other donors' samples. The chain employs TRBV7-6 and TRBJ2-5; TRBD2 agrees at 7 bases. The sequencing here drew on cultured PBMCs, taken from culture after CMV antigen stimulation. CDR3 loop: CASSLRGEESQYF. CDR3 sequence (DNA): TGTGCCAGCAGCTTACGGGGGGAAGAGTCCCAGTACTTC.